A single sample is the source of the 7 T cell receptor beta chains below, sequenced in a study of Ad26.COV2.S vaccination and SARS-CoV-2 variants. The assay was immunoSEQ multiplex PCR, and TCRdb's table has in-frame clones only and misses some. The data hold over 85,000 clones, with around 80% observed a single time. This material consisted of peripheral blood, taken after recovery from COVID-19. Receptors were obtained from a human donor who had recovered from COVID-19.

The V gene is TRBV5-1, the J gene TRBJ1-5; a possible D gene is TRBD1 (5 bases). V was pared by 6 bases and J by 6 bases, with 7 bases between. The germline V gene has CDR1 SGHRS and CDR2 YFSETQ. The CDR3 length is 11 residues. DNA of the CDR3: TGCGCCAGCAATGGGGGTCAGCCCCAGCATTTT. Translating gives CASNGGQPQHF.

The chain employs TRBV6-4 and TRBJ1-1; D gene uncertain. Germline V gives CDR1 MRHNA, CDR2 SNTAGT. CDR3 size: 13 residues. V gave up 4 bases and J gave up 0 bases, with 6 bases separating them. The CDR3 spells CASSVRLNTEAFF. CDR3 in DNA: TGTGCCAGCAGTGTTCGGCTGAACACTGAAGCTTTCTTT.

This clone occurred a few times. This sequence joins TRBV2 and TRBJ2-7, with D perhaps being TRBD1 or TRBD2 (5 bases each). The V end lost 10 bases, the J end lost 3 bases, and 10 bases lay between the germline ends. CDR1 is SNHLY and CDR2 is FYNNEI in the germline V gene. The CDR3 runs to 11 residues. DNA of the CDR3: TGTGCCATCGGGGACGGCTACGAGCAGTACTTC. Encoded protein: CAIGDGYEQYF.

The gene calls are TRBV5-1 and TRBJ1-1; TRBD1 agrees at 8 bases. The CDR3 has 15 amino acids. CDR1 and CDR2 (germline): SGHRS, YFSETQ. Germline trimming cut 4 bases from V and 1 base from J; bases unmatched to any gene: 6. The DNA for the CDR3 is TGCGCCAGCAGCCAGGGGACAGGACCGAACACTGAAGCTTTCTTT. This encodes CASSQGTGPNTEAFF.

The rearrangement joins TRBV27 to TRBJ1-2; maybe TRBD1 (6 bases). Germline lookup yields CDR1 MNHEY and CDR2 SMNVEV (reference sequence). With 5 bases removed from V and 7 bases from J, the gap between germline ends came to 17 bases. This CDR3 is built from 14 residues. The CDR3 sequence: CASSPRQVSGGYTF. CDR3 coding DNA: TGTGCCAGCAGTCCCCGACAGGTTTCGGGTGGCTACACCTTC.

The DNA of the CDR3 is TGCGCCAGCAGCTTAGGCGGGACCCAAGAGACCCAGTACTTC. This gives the protein CASSLGGTQETQYF. The gene calls are TRBV5-1 and TRBJ2-5; TRBD2 is a possible D gene (6 bases). Trimming removed 2 bases at V and 1 base at J, with 9 bases between. Germline CDR1 and CDR2: SGHRS and YFSETQ. The CDR3 has 14 residues.

V gene TRBV5-1 combines with J gene TRBJ1-3; 8 bases line up with TRBD1. This CDR3 is 17 amino acids long. From germline, CDR1 is SGHRS and CDR2 YFSETQ. With 6 bases clipped from V and 2 bases from J, the junction kept 13 bases outside the gene matches. The CDR3 region has the DNA TGCGCCAGCAAACTACAACCCGGGACAGGCACTGGAAACACCATATATTTT. Encoded protein: CASKLQPGTGTGNTIYF.